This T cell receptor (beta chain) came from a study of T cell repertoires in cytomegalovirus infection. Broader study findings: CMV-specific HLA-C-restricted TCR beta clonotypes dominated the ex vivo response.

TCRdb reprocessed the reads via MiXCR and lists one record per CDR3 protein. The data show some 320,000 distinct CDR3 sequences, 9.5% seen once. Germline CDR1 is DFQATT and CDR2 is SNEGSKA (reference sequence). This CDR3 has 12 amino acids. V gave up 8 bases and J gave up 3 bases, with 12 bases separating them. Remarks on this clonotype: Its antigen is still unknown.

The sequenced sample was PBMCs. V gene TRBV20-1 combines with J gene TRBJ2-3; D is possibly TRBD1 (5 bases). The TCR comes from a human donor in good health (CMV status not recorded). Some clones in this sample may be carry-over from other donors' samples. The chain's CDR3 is CSLPGRTDTQYF. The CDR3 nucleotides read TGCAGTCTCCCAGGGCGTACAGATACGCAGTATTTT.